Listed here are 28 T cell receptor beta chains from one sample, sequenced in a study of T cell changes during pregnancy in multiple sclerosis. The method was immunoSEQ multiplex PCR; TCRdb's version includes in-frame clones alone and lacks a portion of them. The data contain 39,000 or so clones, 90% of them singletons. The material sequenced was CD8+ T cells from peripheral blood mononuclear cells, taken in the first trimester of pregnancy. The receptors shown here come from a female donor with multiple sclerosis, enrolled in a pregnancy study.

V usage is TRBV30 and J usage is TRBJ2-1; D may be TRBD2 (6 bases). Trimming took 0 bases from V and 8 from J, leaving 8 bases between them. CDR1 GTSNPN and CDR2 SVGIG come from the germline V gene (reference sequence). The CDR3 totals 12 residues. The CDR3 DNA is TGTGCCTGGAGTGTACTAGCCTATGAGCAGTTCTTC. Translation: CAWSVLAYEQFF.

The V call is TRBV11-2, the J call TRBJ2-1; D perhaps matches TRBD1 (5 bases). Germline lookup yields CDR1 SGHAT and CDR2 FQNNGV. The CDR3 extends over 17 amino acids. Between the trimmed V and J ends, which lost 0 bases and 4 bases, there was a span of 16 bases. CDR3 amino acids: CASSLEFAVGPYNEQFF. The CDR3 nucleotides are TGTGCCAGCAGCTTAGAATTCGCGGTGGGGCCTTACAATGAGCAGTTCTTC.

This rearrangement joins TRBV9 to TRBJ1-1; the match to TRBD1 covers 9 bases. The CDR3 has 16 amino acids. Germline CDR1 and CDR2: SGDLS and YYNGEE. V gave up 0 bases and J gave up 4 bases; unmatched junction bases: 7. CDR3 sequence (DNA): TGTGCCAGCAGCGTAGCTAGGACAGGGGCCGGCACTGAAGCTTTCTTT. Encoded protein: CASSVARTGAGTEAFF.

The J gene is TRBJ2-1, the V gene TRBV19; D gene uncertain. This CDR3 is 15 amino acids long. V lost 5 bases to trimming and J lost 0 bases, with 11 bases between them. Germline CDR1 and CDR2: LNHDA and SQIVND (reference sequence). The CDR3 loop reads CASSLTVTSYNEQFF. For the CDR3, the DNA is TGTGCCAGTAGTCTTACAGTGACCTCCTACAATGAGCAGTTCTTC.

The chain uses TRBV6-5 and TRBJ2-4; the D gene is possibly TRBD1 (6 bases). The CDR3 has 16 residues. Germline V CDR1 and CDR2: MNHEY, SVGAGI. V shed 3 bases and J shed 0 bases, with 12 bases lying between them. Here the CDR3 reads CASSYRDTEAKNIQYF. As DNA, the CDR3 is TGTGCCAGCAGTTATCGGGACACAGAAGCCAAAAACATTCAGTACTTC.

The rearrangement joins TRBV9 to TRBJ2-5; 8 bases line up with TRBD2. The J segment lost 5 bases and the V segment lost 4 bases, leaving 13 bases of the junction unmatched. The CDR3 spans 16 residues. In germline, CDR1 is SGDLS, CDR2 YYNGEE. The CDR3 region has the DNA TGTGCCAGCAGCACCCCGGGGGGGGGTAGTAGGGAGACCCAGTACTTC. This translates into CASSTPGGGSRETQYF.

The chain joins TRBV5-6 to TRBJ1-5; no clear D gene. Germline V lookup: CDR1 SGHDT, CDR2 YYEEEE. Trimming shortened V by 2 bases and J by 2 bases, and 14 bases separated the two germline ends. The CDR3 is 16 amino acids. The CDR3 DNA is TGTGCCAGCAGCTTCCTCGCAGGCCAGGGCAATCAGCCCCAGCATTTT. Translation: CASSFLAGQGNQPQHF.

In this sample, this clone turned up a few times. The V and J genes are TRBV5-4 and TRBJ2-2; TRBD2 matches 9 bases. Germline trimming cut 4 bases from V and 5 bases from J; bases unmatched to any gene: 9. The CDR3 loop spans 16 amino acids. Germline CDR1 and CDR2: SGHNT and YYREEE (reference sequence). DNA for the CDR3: TGTGCCAGCAGCATCTGGAGACTAGCGGTTACCGGGGAGCTGTTTTTT. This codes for CASSIWRLAVTGELFF.

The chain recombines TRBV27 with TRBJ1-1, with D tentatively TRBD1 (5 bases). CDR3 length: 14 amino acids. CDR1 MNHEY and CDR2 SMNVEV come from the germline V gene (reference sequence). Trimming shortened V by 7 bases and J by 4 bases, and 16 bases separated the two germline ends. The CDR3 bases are TGTGCCAGCAACCTTGGAGGGGTCGGCACTGAAGCTTTCTTT. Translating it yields CASNLGGVGTEAFF.

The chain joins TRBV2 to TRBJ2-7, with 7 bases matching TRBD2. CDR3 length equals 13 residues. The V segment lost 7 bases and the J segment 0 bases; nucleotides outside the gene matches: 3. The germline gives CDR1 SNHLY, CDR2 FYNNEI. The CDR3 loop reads CASNRGDSYEQYF. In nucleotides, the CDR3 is TGTGCCAGCAACCGGGGGGACTCCTACGAGCAGTACTTC.

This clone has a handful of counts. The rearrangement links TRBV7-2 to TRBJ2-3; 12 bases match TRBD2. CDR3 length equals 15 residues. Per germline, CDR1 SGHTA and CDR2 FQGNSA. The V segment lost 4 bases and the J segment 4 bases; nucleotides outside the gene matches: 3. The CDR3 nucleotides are TGTGCCAGCAGCTCTAGCGGGGGGGTCGCAGATACGCAGTATTTT. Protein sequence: CASSSSGGVADTQYF.

The CDR3: CASSSLTLSAGANVLTF. For the CDR3, the DNA is TGTGCCAGCAGCTCCTTAACTCTCTCGGCTGGGGCCAACGTCCTGACTTTC. The V and J genes are TRBV7-9 and TRBJ2-6; unclear D gene. Trimming cost V 4 bases and J 2 bases, with 15 bases left between them. The CDR3 contains 17 residues. The germline gives CDR1 SEHNR, CDR2 FQNEAQ (reference sequence).

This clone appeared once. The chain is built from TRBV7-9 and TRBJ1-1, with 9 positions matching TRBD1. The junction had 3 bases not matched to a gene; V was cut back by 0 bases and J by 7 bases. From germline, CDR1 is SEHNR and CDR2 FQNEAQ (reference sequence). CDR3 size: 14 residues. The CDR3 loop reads CASSLARGQGEAFF. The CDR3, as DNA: TGTGCCAGCAGCTTAGCCCGGGGACAGGGTGAAGCTTTCTTT.

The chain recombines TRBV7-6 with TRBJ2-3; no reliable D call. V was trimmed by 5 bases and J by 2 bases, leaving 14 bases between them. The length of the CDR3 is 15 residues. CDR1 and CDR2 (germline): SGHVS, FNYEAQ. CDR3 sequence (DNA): TGTGCCAGCAGCCTCTTTTTAGCTCCCACAGATACGCAGTATTTT. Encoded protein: CASSLFLAPTDTQYF.

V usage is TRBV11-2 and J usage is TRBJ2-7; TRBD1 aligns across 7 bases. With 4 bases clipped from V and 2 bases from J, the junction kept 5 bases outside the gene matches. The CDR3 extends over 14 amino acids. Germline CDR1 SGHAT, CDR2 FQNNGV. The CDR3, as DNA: TGTGCCAGCAGCTCCCCCCAGGGGGCCTACGAGCAGTACTTC. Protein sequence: CASSSPQGAYEQYF.

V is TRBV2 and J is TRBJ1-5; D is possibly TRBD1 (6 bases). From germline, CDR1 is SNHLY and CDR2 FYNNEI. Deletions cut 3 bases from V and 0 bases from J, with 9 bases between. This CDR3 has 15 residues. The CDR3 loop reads CASSEDRISNQPQHF. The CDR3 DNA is TGTGCCAGCAGTGAGGACAGAATTAGCAATCAGCCCCAGCATTTT. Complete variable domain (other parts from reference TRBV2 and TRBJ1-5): EPEVTQTPSHQVTQMGQEVILRCVPISNHLYFYWYRQILGQKVEFLVSFYNNEISEKSEIFDDQFSVERPDGSNFTLKIRSTKLEDSAMYFCASSEDRISNQPQHFGDGTRLSIL.

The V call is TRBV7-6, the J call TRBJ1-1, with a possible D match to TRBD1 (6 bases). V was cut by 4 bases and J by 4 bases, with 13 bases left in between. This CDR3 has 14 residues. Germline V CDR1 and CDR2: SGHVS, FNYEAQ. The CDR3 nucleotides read TGTGCCAGCAGCTCCTTGACAGGTCGCACTGAAGCTTTCTTT. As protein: CASSSLTGRTEAFF.

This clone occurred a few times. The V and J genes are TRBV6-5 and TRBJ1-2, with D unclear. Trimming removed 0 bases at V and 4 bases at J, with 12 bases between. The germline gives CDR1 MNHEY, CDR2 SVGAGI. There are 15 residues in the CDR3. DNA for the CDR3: TGTGCCAGCAGTTACTCGAACGAGGTAGTCTATGGCTACACCTTC. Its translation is CASSYSNEVVYGYTF.

This CDR3 is CAISEPGYEQFF. The DNA of the CDR3 is TGTGCCATCAGTGAGCCAGGGTATGAGCAGTTCTTC. This sequence joins TRBV10-3 and TRBJ2-1; the D gene is possibly TRBD1 (5 bases). The length of the CDR3 is 12 residues. V lost 2 bases and J 8 bases, leaving 7 bases between the germline ends. Germline V gene data show CDR1 as ENHRY and CDR2 as SYGVKD.

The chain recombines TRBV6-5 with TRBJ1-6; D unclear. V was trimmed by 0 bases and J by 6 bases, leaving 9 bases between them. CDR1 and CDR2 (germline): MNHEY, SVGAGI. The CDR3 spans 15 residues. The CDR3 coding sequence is TGTGCCAGCAGTTACTCGCCAGGTAGTAATTCACCCCTCCACTTT. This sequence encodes CASSYSPGSNSPLHF.

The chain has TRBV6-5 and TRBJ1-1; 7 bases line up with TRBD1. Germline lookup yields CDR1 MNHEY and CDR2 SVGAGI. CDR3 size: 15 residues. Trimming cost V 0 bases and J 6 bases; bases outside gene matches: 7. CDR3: CASSYSTGDFSEAFF. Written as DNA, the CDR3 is TGTGCCAGCAGTTACTCAACAGGGGATTTTTCTGAAGCTTTCTTT.

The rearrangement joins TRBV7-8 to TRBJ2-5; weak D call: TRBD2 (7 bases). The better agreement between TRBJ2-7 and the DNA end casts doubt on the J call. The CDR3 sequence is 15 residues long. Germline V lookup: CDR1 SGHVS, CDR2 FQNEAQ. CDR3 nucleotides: TGTGCCAGCAGCTTAGACCGGGGGGCAGTCGGCGAGCAGTACTTC. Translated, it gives CASSLDRGAVGEQYF.

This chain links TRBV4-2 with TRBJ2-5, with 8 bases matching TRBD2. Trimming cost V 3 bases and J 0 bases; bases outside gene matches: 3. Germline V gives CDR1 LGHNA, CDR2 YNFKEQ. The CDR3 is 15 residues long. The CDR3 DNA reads TGTGCCAGCAGCCACCGACTAGCGTACCAAGAGACCCAGTACTTC. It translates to CASSHRLAYQETQYF.

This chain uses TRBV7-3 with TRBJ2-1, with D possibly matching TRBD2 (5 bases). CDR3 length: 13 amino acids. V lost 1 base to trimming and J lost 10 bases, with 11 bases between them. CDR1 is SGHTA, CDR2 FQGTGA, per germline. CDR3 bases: TGTGCCAGCAGCTTAATAGAGGGTATCGAGCAGTTCTTC. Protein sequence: CASSLIEGIEQFF.

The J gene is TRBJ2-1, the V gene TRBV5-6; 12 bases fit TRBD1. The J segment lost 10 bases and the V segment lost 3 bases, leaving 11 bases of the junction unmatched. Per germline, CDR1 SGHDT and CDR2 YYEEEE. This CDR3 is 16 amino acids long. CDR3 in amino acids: CASSWVPGQGAREQFF. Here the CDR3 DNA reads TGTGCCAGCAGCTGGGTTCCGGGACAGGGGGCTCGGGAGCAGTTCTTC.

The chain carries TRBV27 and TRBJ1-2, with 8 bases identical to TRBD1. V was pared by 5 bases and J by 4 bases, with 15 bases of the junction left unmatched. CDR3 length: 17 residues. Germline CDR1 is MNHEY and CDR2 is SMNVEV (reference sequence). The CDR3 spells CASSINPIQGGGYGYTF. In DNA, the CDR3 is TGTGCCAGCAGTATTAACCCCATACAGGGGGGAGGCTATGGCTACACCTTC.

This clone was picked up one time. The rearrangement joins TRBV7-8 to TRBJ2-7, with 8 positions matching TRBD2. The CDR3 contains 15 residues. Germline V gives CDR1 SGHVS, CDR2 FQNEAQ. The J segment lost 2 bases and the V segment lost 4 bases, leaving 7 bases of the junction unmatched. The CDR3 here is CASSSTGGRTYEQYF. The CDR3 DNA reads TGTGCCAGCAGCTCCACAGGCGGGAGGACCTACGAGCAGTACTTC.

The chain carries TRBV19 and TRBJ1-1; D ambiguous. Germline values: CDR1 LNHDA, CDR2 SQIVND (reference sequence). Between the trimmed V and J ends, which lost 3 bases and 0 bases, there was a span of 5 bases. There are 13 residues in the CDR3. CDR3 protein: CASSISLNTEAFF. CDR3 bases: TGTGCCAGTAGTATTAGCCTGAACACTGAAGCTTTCTTT.